Listed here are 20 T cell receptor beta chains from one sample, sequenced in a study of shared clonotypes between healthy human individuals. Produced via immunoSEQ multiplex PCR; TCRdb's table is partial and in-frame only. The profile shows roughly 1,500,000 clones, around 98.5% of them singletons. The sequenced sample was naive CD4+ T cells sorted from blood. As to subset: CD45RA+ positively selected. All receptors derive from a young man in good health.

V is TRBV14 and J is TRBJ1-4; D is perhaps TRBD1 (6 bases). CDR1 is SGHDN and CDR2 is FVKESK in the germline V gene. The CDR3 has 16 amino acids. Trimming took off 0 bases at V and 8 bases at J, with 16 bases between the two ends. CDR3 nucleotide sequence: TGTGCCAGCAGCCAAGATTTAACACAGGGAAGCGAAAAACTGTTTTTT. Its translation: CASSQDLTQGSEKLFF.

This chain uses TRBV2 with TRBJ1-5; D gene unclear. CDR1 is SNHLY and CDR2 is FYNNEI in the germline V gene. V was shortened by 8 bases and J by 4 bases, with 18 bases between the two germline ends. There are 15 residues in the CDR3. In DNA form, the CDR3 reads TGTGCCAGCCGACAACACACCGGGGTTAATCAGCCCCAGCATTTT. Translating it yields CASRQHTGVNQPQHF. The full variable domain, completed using reference TRBV2 and TRBJ1-5, is EPEVTQTPSHQVTQMGQEVILRCVPISNHLYFYWYRQILGQKVEFLVSFYNNEISEKSEIFDDQFSVERPDGSNFTLKIRSTKLEDSAMYFCASRQHTGVNQPQHFGDGTRLSIL.

The chain employs TRBV2 and TRBJ2-3; D remains unclear. Germline CDR1 SNHLY, CDR2 FYNNEI. The V end lost 3 bases, the J end lost 1 base, and 11 bases lay between the germline ends. The CDR3 has 15 amino acids. In DNA form, the CDR3 reads TGTGCCAGCAGTGAGATATTCGGAGGCACAGATACGCAGTATTTT. As protein: CASSEIFGGTDTQYF.

The genes are TRBV5-1 and TRBJ2-2; D possibly matches TRBD1 or TRBD2 (6 bases each). Germline V lookup: CDR1 SGHRS, CDR2 YFSETQ. V was cut by 3 bases and J by 4 bases, with 13 bases left in between. This CDR3 region has 15 residues. CDR3 in amino acids: CASSWGAGGTGELFF. CDR3 coding DNA: TGCGCCAGCAGCTGGGGGGCCGGGGGCACCGGGGAGCTGTTTTTT. Complete variable domain (other parts from reference TRBV5-1 and TRBJ2-2): KAGVTQTPRYLIKTRGQQVTLSCSPISGHRSVSWYQQTPGQGLQFLFEYFSETQRNKGNFPGRFSGRQFSNSRSEMNVSTLELGDSALYLCASSWGAGGTGELFFGEGSRLTVL.

The chain uses TRBV7-9 and TRBJ2-7; D may be TRBD2 (6 bases). With 0 bases removed from V and 2 bases from J, the gap between germline ends came to 11 bases. Germline V gene lookup returns CDR1 SEHNR and CDR2 FQNEAQ (reference sequence). This CDR3 region has 15 residues. The CDR3 loop reads CASSLAGGVAYEQYF. DNA for the CDR3: TGTGCCAGCAGCTTAGCCGGAGGGGTCGCCTACGAGCAGTACTTC.

This clone was counted a single time. This chain's CDR3 is CASSDSGRSYNEQFF. CDR3 coding DNA: TGTGCCAGCAGTGATAGCGGGAGGTCCTACAATGAGCAGTTCTTC. This chain connects TRBV6-1 to TRBJ2-1; 10 nucleotides match TRBD2. This CDR3 is 15 amino acids long. V was clipped by 3 bases and J by 1 base; unmatched bases: 0. Germline CDR1 and CDR2: MNHNS and SASEGT.

The chain combines TRBV7-6 with TRBJ2-1; TRBD2 agrees at 11 bases. CDR1 SGHVS and CDR2 FNYEAQ come from the germline V gene. The junction had 10 bases not matched to a gene; V was cut back by 4 bases and J by 8 bases. The CDR3 contains 16 residues. In DNA, the CDR3 is TGTGCCAGCAGCTATCGACTAGCGGGACCTGGGGATGAGCAGTTCTTC. Translated, it gives CASSYRLAGPGDEQFF. Full variable domain (missing parts from reference TRBV7-6 and TRBJ2-1): GAGVSQSPRYKVTKRGQDVALRCDPISGHVSLYWYRQALGQGPEFLTYFNYEAQQDKSGLPNDRFSAERPEGSISTLTIQRTEQRDSAMYRCASSYRLAGPGDEQFFGPGTRLTVL.

V and J are TRBV7-8 and TRBJ2-2; D is unclear. Trimming cost V 4 bases and J 6 bases, with 15 bases left between them. Germline loops: CDR1 SGHVS, CDR2 FQNEAQ. The CDR3 contains 15 residues. The CDR3 here is CASSSIAWPAGELFF. DNA of the CDR3: TGTGCCAGCAGCTCAATAGCATGGCCAGCCGGGGAGCTGTTTTTT. The full variable domain, with the rest looked up from reference TRBV7-8 and TRBJ2-2, is GAGVSQSPRYKVAKRGQDVALRCDPISGHVSLFWYQQALGQGPEFLTYFQNEAQLDKSGLPSDRFFAERPEGSVSTLKIQRTQQEDSAVYLCASSSIAWPAGELFFGEGSRLTVL.

The chain uses TRBV21-1 and TRBJ2-6. TRBV21-1 is reported as a pseudogene. CDR3 size: 18 residues. CDR3 nucleotides: TGTGCCAGCAGCAATAGGGGGGCTAGGAAATCTGGGGCCAACGTCCTGACTTTC. Translated, it gives CASSNRGARKSGANVLTF.

The CDR3 nucleotides read TGTGCCAGCAGCCAAGACAAAGGGGCGGGTAATGAAAAACTGTTTTTT. Its translation: CASSQDKGAGNEKLFF. The chain carries TRBV4-2 and TRBJ1-4; D is possibly TRBD1 (5 bases). Germline V gene sequence: CDR1 LGHNA, CDR2 YNFKEQ. Trimming shortened V by 0 bases and J by 4 bases, and 12 bases separated the two germline ends. CDR3 length equals 16 residues.

The gene calls are TRBV28 and TRBJ2-6; D uncertain. There are 15 residues in the CDR3. Germline lookup yields CDR1 MDHEN and CDR2 SYDVKM. The V and J ends lost 3 bases and 2 bases respectively, with 8 bases between them. Written as DNA, the CDR3 is TGTGCCAGCAGTTTTGGAGTTGCTGGGGCCAACGTCCTGACTTTC. This translates into CASSFGVAGANVLTF. The whole variable domain, remainder taken from reference TRBV28 and TRBJ2-6, is DVKVTQSSRYLVKRTGEKVFLECVQDMDHENMFWYRQDPGLGLRLIYFSYDVKMKEKGDIPEGYSVSREKKERFSLILESASTNQTSMYLCASSFGVAGANVLTFGAGSRLTVL.

The chain links TRBV15 to TRBJ2-7, with TRBD2 as a possible D gene (5 bases). The CDR3 loop spans 16 amino acids. The V end was cut by 6 bases, the J end by 4 bases, with 22 bases between. Germline lookup yields CDR1 LNHNV and CDR2 YYDKDF (reference sequence). CDR3 sequence reads: CATSIGVGAQPYEQYF. The DNA for the CDR3 is TGTGCCACCAGTATCGGGGTAGGCGCACAGCCGTACGAGCAGTACTTC. The whole variable domain, remainder taken from reference TRBV15 and TRBJ2-7, is DAMVIQNPRYQVTQFGKPVTLSCSQTLNHNVMYWYQQKSSQAPKLLFHYYDKDFNNEADTPDNFQSRRPNTSFCFLDIRSPGLGDTAMYLCATSIGVGAQPYEQYFGPGTRLTVT.

The gene calls are TRBV6-1 and TRBJ2-3; the D is unclear. The germline CDR1 and CDR2 sequences are MNHNS and SASEGT. CDR3 length: 14 amino acids. V lost 7 bases and J lost 2, with 13 bases in between. Written as DNA, the CDR3 is TGTGCCAGCAAGTTCTCACAGAACACAGATACGCAGTATTTT. This encodes CASKFSQNTDTQYF.

The chain carries TRBV28 and TRBJ2-7, with D possibly TRBD1 on 6 matching bases. The CDR3 extends over 12 amino acids. V lost 6 bases to trimming and J lost 5 bases, with 11 bases between them. The germline V gene has CDR1 MDHEN and CDR2 SYDVKM. As DNA, the CDR3 is TGTGCCAGCAGCCCCTACAGGGACGAGCAGTACTTC. Its translation: CASSPYRDEQYF. The full variable domain, its missing parts supplied by reference TRBV28 and TRBJ2-7, is DVKVTQSSRYLVKRTGEKVFLECVQDMDHENMFWYRQDPGLGLRLIYFSYDVKMKEKGDIPEGYSVSREKKERFSLILESASTNQTSMYLCASSPYRDEQYFGPGTRLTVT.

The V and J genes are TRBV6-1 and TRBJ1-2; 7 bases fit TRBD1. J lost 3 bases, V lost 3 bases, and 4 bases had no gene match. Germline CDR1 reads MNHNS; CDR2 reads SASEGT. This CDR3 comprises 14 residues. Here the CDR3 DNA reads TGTGCCAGCAGTGAGTGGCAGGGGGACTATGGCTACACCTTC. Its translation is CASSEWQGDYGYTF.

This clone has a single count. This chain links TRBV6-6 with TRBJ1-1, with TRBD1 identical over 9 bases. Germline assignment: CDR1 MNHNY and CDR2 SVGAGI (reference sequence). This CDR3 has 15 residues. The V gene end was trimmed by 4 bases and the J gene end by 7 bases; junction bases not matched to a gene: 10. This chain's CDR3 is CASSSATGGFGEAFF. CDR3 nucleotides: TGTGCCAGCAGTTCCGCGACAGGGGGATTTGGTGAAGCTTTCTTT.

The V gene is TRBV2, the J gene TRBJ2-7, with D perhaps matching TRBD1 (5 bases). This CDR3 has 15 residues. Germline loops: CDR1 SNHLY, CDR2 FYNNEI. Trimming took 0 bases from V and 2 from J, leaving 11 bases between them. This CDR3 reads CASSEAPRVPYEQYF. The DNA for the CDR3 is TGTGCCAGCAGTGAAGCGCCCAGGGTCCCCTACGAGCAGTACTTC.

The rearrangement joins TRBV7-9 to TRBJ2-5; perhaps TRBD1 as D (5 bases). The CDR3 covers 15 residues. The germline V gene has CDR1 SEHNR and CDR2 FQNEAQ (reference sequence). The germline V and J ends were trimmed by 4 bases and 1 base, with 13 bases remaining between them. CDR3 sequence reads: CASSSHRQLQETQYF. DNA for the CDR3: TGTGCCAGCAGCTCCCACCGACAGCTCCAAGAGACCCAGTACTTC.

V and J are TRBV5-6 and TRBJ1-5; D unclear. Trimming shortened V by 1 base and J by 7 bases, and 15 bases separated the two germline ends. The germline gives CDR1 SGHDT, CDR2 YYEEEE. The CDR3 loop spans 15 amino acids. This chain's CDR3 is CASSLSRVRLQPQHF. The CDR3 DNA reads as TGTGCCAGCAGCTTGTCCAGAGTTCGTTTGCAGCCCCAGCATTTT.

This chain uses TRBV28 with TRBJ1-5; D perhaps matches TRBD1 (6 bases). Deletions cut 5 bases from V and 1 base from J, with 12 bases between. Germline V gives CDR1 MDHEN, CDR2 SYDVKM. The CDR3 has 15 amino acids. The CDR3 sequence is CASSVQGFSNQPQHF. The DNA for the CDR3 is TGTGCCAGCAGTGTACAGGGTTTCAGCAATCAGCCCCAGCATTTT.